Below, 5 T cell receptor beta chains from the same sample are listed, as sequenced in a study of control samples from healthy donors and cancer patients. Data came from immunoSEQ multiplex PCR; TCRdb stores just in-frame clones and leaves some out. Counted here are some 51,000 clones, approximately 86% occurring once; the ten biggest clones make up about 3.5%. The source material was blood. These receptors were obtained from a man in his forties or fifties in good health.

The chain carries TRBV5-5 and TRBJ1-4; no definite D call. V was clipped by 0 bases and J by 5 bases, with 5 bases between them. The V gene's germline CDR1 is SGHKS and CDR2 YYEKEE (reference sequence). There are 13 residues in the CDR3. CDR3 in amino acids: CASSLDHNEKLFF. The CDR3 nucleotides read TGTGCCAGCAGCTTGGACCACAATGAAAAACTGTTTTTT.

This CDR3 is CASSQGSSSGRDNEQFF. DNA of the CDR3: TGTGCCAGCAGCCAAGGCTCGAGTAGCGGGAGGGATAATGAGCAGTTCTTC. This chain connects TRBV4-2 to TRBJ2-1; 11 positions match TRBD2. The CDR3 is 17 amino acids. Trimming took 1 base from V and 7 from J; bases not matched to a gene: 9. Germline assignment: CDR1 LGHNA and CDR2 YNFKEQ.

A note on this clone: Other DNA sequences in this specimen translate into the identical CDR3. Written as DNA, the CDR3 is TGCGCCAGCAGCCAAGAGGGAGGGACTAGCGGTTACAATGAGCAGTTCTTC. Protein product: CASSQEGGTSGYNEQFF. The chain carries TRBV4-1 and TRBJ2-1, with TRBD2 matching 11 bases. After removal of 0 bases from V and 4 bases from J, the junction contained 5 bases not matched to a gene. This CDR3 comprises 17 residues. The germline V gene has CDR1 MGHRA and CDR2 YSYEKL.

V is TRBV7-9 and J is TRBJ2-7; maybe TRBD1 (5 bases). From germline, CDR1 is SEHNR and CDR2 FQNEAQ (reference sequence). The germline V and J ends were trimmed by 3 bases and 3 bases, with 6 bases remaining between them. The CDR3 totals 12 residues. CDR3 region: CASSLQGYEQYF. CDR3 in DNA: TGTGCCAGCAGCTTGCAGGGCTACGAGCAGTACTTC.

CDR3 sequence: CASSQGETGGGTDTQYF. The CDR3 DNA reads TGCGCCAGCAGCCAAGGCGAGACAGGGGGTGGCACAGATACGCAGTATTTT. This chain links TRBV4-1 with TRBJ2-3; 9 nucleotides line up with TRBD1. Per the germline V gene, CDR1 is MGHRA and CDR2 is YSYEKL. The trim removed 1 base at V and 1 base at J, leaving 6 bases unmatched. The CDR3 length is 17 residues.